The 9 T cell receptor beta chains reported below all come from one sample, sequenced in a study of cytotoxic CD8 clonotypes in ibrutinib-treated CLL. TCRdb's table, derived via immunoSEQ multiplex PCR, lists solely in-frame clones and lacks some. The data contain some 300,000 clones, about 80% of them seen just once; the ten biggest clones take up over 5%. The sequencing used PBMCs, collected before ibrutinib treatment. The receptors were gathered from a human donor with chronic lymphocytic leukemia.

V usage is TRBV29-1 and J usage is TRBJ2-1, with 8 bases identical to TRBD1. The CDR3 is made up of 16 amino acids. Germline V gives CDR1 SQVTM, CDR2 ANQGSEA. J gave up 8 bases and V 3 bases, and 15 bases lay outside the gene matches. The CDR3 region is CSVESLGTGDGDEQFF. The DNA of the CDR3 is TGCAGCGTTGAGAGTTTGGGGACAGGTGATGGAGATGAGCAGTTCTTC.

V gene TRBV9 combines with J gene TRBJ2-3; D gene uncertain. Trimming removed 0 bases at V and 6 bases at J, with 8 bases between. Germline V gives CDR1 SGDLS, CDR2 YYNGEE. The CDR3 runs to 13 residues. CDR3 sequence (DNA): TGTGCCAGCAGCGTAGATAGGCAGGATACGCAGTATTTT. Its protein is CASSVDRQDTQYF.

The chain couples TRBV28 to TRBJ2-7, with D unresolved. Germline values: CDR1 MDHEN, CDR2 SYDVKM. This CDR3 has 16 amino acids. V lost 3 bases, J lost 0 bases, and 15 bases lay in between. The CDR3 DNA is TGTGCCAGCAGTTTCCCCGGTAAGGGTGTCTCCTACGAGCAGTACTTC. Protein: CASSFPGKGVSYEQYF.

The chain carries TRBV30 and TRBJ2-7; 14 bases line up with TRBD2. V lost 5 bases and J lost 11; bases outside the gene matches: 11. There are 14 residues in the CDR3. Germline V gene lookup returns CDR1 GTSNPN and CDR2 SVGIG (reference sequence). The CDR3 loop is CAWGYPGLAGVKYF. The CDR3, as DNA: TGTGCCTGGGGCTACCCGGGACTAGCGGGAGTTAAGTACTTC.

This rearrangement joins TRBV2 to TRBJ2-3, with 9 positions matching TRBD1. Germline V gene lookup returns CDR1 SNHLY and CDR2 FYNNEI. This CDR3 contains 15 residues. The V segment lost 5 bases and the J segment 1 base; nucleotides outside the gene matches: 4. CDR3 coding DNA: TGTGCCAGCAGTCCCGGACAGGGGCGCACAGATACGCAGTATTTT. It translates to CASSPGQGRTDTQYF.

The rearrangement links TRBV4-1 to TRBJ2-7; D gene ambiguous. In germline, CDR1 is MGHRA, CDR2 YSYEKL. This CDR3 is built from 15 residues. The V end lost 1 base, the J end lost 0 bases, and 10 bases lay between the germline ends. The CDR3 region is CASSQGWRSSYEQYF. Written as DNA, the CDR3 is TGCGCCAGCAGCCAAGGGTGGAGAAGCTCCTACGAGCAGTACTTC.

The rearrangement joins TRBV30 to TRBJ2-1; D is uncertain. Between the trimmed V and J ends, which lost 0 bases and 8 bases, there was a span of 5 bases. CDR1 and CDR2 from the germline V gene are GTSNPN and SVGIG (reference sequence). The CDR3 is made up of 11 amino acids. The CDR3 reads CAWSVSHEQFF. The CDR3 DNA follows: TGTGCCTGGAGTGTATCCCATGAGCAGTTCTTC. The entire variable domain, with the rest obtained from reference TRBV30 and TRBJ2-1, is as follows: SQTIHQWPATLVQPVGSPLSLECTVEGTSNPNLYWYRQAAGRGLQLLFYSVGIGQISSEVPQNLSASRPQDRQFILSSKKLLLSDSGFYLCAWSVSHEQFFGPGTRLTVL.

This chain joins TRBV5-1 and TRBJ2-3; D gene unclear. The CDR3 is made up of 13 amino acids. Trimming removed 3 bases at V and 3 bases at J, with 8 bases between. CDR1 is SGHRS, CDR2 YFSETQ, per germline. CDR3 in DNA: TGCGCCAGCAGCTATCAGCCGACAGATACGCAGTATTTT. Translating gives CASSYQPTDTQYF. Full variable domain (remainder filled in from reference TRBV5-1 and TRBJ2-3): KAGVTQTPRYLIKTRGQQVTLSCSPISGHRSVSWYQQTPGQGLQFLFEYFSETQRNKGNFPGRFSGRQFSNSRSEMNVSTLELGDSALYLCASSYQPTDTQYFGPGTRLTVL.

The chain recombines TRBV30 with TRBJ1-2; no clear D. Germline V gene lookup returns CDR1 GTSNPN and CDR2 SVGIG (reference sequence). V was shortened by 8 bases and J by 6 bases, with 22 bases between the two germline ends. The CDR3 has 14 residues. CDR3: CAGNPWGIADGYTF. The CDR3 bases are TGTGCCGGGAACCCCTGGGGTATCGCGGATGGCTACACCTTC. The entire variable domain, with the rest obtained from reference TRBV30 and TRBJ1-2, is as follows: SQTIHQWPATLVQPVGSPLSLECTVEGTSNPNLYWYRQAAGRGLQLLFYSVGIGQISSEVPQNLSASRPQDRQFILSSKKLLLSDSGFYLCAGNPWGIADGYTFGSGTRLTVV.